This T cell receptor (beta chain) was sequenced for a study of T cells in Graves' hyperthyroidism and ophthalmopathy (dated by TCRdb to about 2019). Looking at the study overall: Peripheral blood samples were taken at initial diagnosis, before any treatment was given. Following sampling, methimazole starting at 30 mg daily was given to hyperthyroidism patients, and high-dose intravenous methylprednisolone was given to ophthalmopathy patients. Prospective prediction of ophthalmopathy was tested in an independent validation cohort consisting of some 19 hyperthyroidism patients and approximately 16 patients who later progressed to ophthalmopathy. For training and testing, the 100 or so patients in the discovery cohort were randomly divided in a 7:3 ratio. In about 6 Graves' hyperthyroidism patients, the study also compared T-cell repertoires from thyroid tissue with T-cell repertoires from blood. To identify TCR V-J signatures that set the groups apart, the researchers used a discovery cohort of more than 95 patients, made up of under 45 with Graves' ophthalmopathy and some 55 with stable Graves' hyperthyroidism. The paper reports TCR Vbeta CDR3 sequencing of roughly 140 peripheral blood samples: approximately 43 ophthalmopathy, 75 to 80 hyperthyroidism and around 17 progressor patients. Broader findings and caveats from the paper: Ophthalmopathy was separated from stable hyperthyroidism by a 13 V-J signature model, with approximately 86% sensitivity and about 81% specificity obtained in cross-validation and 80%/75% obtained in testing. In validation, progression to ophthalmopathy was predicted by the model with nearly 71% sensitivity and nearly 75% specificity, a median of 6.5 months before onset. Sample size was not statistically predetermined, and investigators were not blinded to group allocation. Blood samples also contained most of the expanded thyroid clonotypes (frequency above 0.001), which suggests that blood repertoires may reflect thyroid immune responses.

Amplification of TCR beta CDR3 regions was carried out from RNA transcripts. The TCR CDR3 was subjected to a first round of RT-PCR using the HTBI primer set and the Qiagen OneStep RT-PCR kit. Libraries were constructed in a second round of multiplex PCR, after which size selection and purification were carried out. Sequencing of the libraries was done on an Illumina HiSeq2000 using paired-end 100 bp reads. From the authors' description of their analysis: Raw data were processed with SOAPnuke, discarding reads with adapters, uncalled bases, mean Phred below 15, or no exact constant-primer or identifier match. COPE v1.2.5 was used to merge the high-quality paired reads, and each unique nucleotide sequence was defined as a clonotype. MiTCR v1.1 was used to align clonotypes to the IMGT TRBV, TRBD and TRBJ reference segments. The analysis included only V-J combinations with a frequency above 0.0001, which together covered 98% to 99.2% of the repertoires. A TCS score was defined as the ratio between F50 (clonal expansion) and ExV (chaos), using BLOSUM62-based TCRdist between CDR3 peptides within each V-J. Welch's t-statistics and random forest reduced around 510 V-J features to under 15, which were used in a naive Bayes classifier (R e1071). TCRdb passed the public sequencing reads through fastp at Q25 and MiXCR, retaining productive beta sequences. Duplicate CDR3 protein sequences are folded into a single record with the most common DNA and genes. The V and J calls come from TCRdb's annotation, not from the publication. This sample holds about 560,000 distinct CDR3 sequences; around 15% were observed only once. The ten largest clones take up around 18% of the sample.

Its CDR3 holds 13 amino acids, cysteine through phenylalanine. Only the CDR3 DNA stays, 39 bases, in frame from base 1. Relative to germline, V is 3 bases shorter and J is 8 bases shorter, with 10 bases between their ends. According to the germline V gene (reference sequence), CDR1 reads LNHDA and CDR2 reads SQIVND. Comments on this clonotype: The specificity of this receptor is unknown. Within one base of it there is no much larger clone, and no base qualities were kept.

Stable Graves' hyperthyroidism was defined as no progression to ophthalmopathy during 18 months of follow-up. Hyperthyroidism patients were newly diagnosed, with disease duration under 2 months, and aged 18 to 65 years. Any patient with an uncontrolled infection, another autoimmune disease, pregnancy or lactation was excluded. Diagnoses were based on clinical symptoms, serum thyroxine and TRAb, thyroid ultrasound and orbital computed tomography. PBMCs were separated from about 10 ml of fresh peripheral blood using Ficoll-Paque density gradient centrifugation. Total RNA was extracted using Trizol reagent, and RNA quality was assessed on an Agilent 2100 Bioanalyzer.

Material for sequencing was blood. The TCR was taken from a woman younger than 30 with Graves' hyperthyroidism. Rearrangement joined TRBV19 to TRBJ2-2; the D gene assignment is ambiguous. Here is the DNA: TGTGCCAGTAGTATGGGCCTTTGGGGGGAGCTGTTTTTT. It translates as CASSMGLWGELFF. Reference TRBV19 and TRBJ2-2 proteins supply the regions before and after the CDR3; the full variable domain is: DGGITQSPKYLFRKEGQNVTLSCEQNLNHDAMYWYRQDPGQGLRLIYYSQIVNDFQKGDIAEGYSVSREKKESFPLTVTSAQKNPTAFYLCASSMGLWGELFFGEGSRLTVL.